What follows are 32 T cell receptor beta chains derived from one specimen sequenced in a study of technical replicates of blood from a few donors. Only in-frame clones appear in the TCRdb table, and some are missing; sequencing was by immunoSEQ multiplex PCR. The sample has about 90,000 clones; approximately 94% are singletons. The specimen was T cells isolated from PBMCs. The receptors shown here come from a human donor in good health.

V is TRBV27 and J is TRBJ1-2; D ambiguous. The germline gives CDR1 MNHEY, CDR2 SMNVEV (reference sequence). This CDR3 region has 15 residues. V lost 0 bases, J lost 5 bases, and 13 bases lay in between. The CDR3 DNA is TGTGCCAGCAGTTTATCCAACCGCGGGCTATATGGCTACACCTTC. It codes for CASSLSNRGLYGYTF.

The chain links TRBV14 to TRBJ1-2; 7 bases line up with TRBD1. The CDR3 covers 14 residues. Germline values: CDR1 SGHDN, CDR2 FVKESK. V dropped 4 bases and J dropped 14; count of bases not matched to a gene: 16. The CDR3 DNA reads as TGTGCCAGCAGCCGACCCGGGACAGCCTGGGCCCCGACCTTC. Translated: CASSRPGTAWAPTF.

The V and J genes are TRBV27 and TRBJ2-3, with TRBD2 identical over 10 bases. V shed 7 bases and J 2 bases; nucleotides not matched to a gene: 6. CDR1 MNHEY and CDR2 SMNVEV come from the germline V gene (reference sequence). This CDR3 spans 15 amino acids. Here the CDR3 reads CASTKLAGNTDTQYF. In nucleotides, the CDR3 is TGTGCCAGCACCAAACTAGCGGGGAACACAGATACGCAGTATTTT.

CDR3 amino acids: CASDGRDITSTDTQYF. The DNA of the CDR3 is TGTGCCAGCGACGGTAGGGACATAACTAGCACAGATACGCAGTATTTT. The genes are TRBV2 and TRBJ2-3; possibly TRBD1 for D (6 bases). Trimming removed 8 bases from V and 0 bases from J, with 18 bases in between. In germline, CDR1 is SNHLY, CDR2 FYNNEI. This CDR3 has 16 residues.

The gene calls are TRBV10-3 and TRBJ2-2; possible D gene TRBD1, 6 bases. The germline V gene encodes CDR1 ENHRY and CDR2 SYGVKD. The CDR3 sequence is 13 residues long. Deletions cut 10 bases from V and 0 bases from J, with 9 bases between. The CDR3: CATRDTNTGELFF. The DNA of the CDR3 is TGTGCCACCCGGGACACGAACACCGGGGAGCTGTTTTTT.

A single count supports this clone. J is TRBJ2-7 and V is TRBV7-9; 7 bases fit TRBD1. Trimming cost V 5 bases and J 6 bases; bases outside gene matches: 7. Per the germline V gene, CDR1 is SEHNR and CDR2 is FQNEAQ (reference sequence). CDR3 length: 13 amino acids. The CDR3 spells CASSPRQGSEQYF. CDR3 bases: TGTGCCAGCAGCCCCAGACAGGGTTCCGAGCAGTACTTC.

This clone was seen just once. V gene TRBV15 combines with J gene TRBJ2-7, with D tentatively TRBD1 (7 bases). CDR1 LNHNV and CDR2 YYDKDF come from the germline V gene (reference sequence). The V end lost 1 base, the J end lost 1 base, and 26 bases lay between the germline ends. The length of the CDR3 is 20 residues. This CDR3 is CATSRVRGGRGEVASYEQYF. The CDR3 DNA follows: TGTGCCACCAGCAGAGTCCGAGGGGGCAGGGGGGAGGTAGCATCCTACGAGCAGTACTTC.

The chain links TRBV6-1 to TRBJ1-1, with D maybe TRBD1 (5 bases). The CDR3 loop spans 15 amino acids. Between the trimmed V and J ends, which lost 5 bases and 2 bases, there was a span of 15 bases. Germline V gene sequence: CDR1 MNHNS, CDR2 SASEGT. For the CDR3, the DNA is TGTGCCAGCAGTCTTCGCCCGACAGCCAACACTGAAGCTTTCTTT. It yields the protein CASSLRPTANTEAFF.

V gene TRBV10-3 combines with J gene TRBJ2-3; a possible D gene is TRBD2 (5 bases). Germline V gene lookup returns CDR1 ENHRY and CDR2 SYGVKD. The CDR3 totals 15 residues. Trimming stripped 2 bases from V and 2 bases from J, with 11 bases between. CDR3 bases: TGTGCCATCAGTGAGGATGACTACCTCACAGATACGCAGTATTTT. Its translation is CAISEDDYLTDTQYF.

The chain carries TRBV5-1 and TRBJ2-1; D is uncertain. CDR1 and CDR2 (germline): SGHRS, YFSETQ. The CDR3 has 15 residues. The ends were cut back, 0 bases at V and 0 bases at J, with 7 bases in the middle. The CDR3, as DNA: TGCGCCAGCAGCTTGGGCAGTACCTCCTACAATGAGCAGTTCTTC. It translates to CASSLGSTSYNEQFF.

The J gene is TRBJ1-3, the V gene TRBV27; no clear D. The V gene's germline CDR1 is MNHEY and CDR2 SMNVEV (reference sequence). The V and J ends lost 10 bases and 0 bases respectively, with 10 bases between them. CDR3 size: 13 residues. CDR3 DNA sequence: TGTGCCAACGCGGGGAGCTCTGGAAACACCATATATTTT. It is translated as CANAGSSGNTIYF.

This rearrangement joins TRBV28 to TRBJ2-7; 9 bases match TRBD2. J lost 5 bases, V lost 5 bases, and 19 bases had no gene match. The CDR3 sequence is 18 residues long. The V gene's germline CDR1 is MDHEN and CDR2 SYDVKM. DNA of the CDR3: TGTGCCAGCAGTCCATCCTCTGGACTAGCGCGAGGGTCCGACGAGCAGTACTTC. Its protein is CASSPSSGLARGSDEQYF.

This chain connects TRBV28 to TRBJ1-5; TRBD1 matches 7 bases. Trimming at V came to 4 bases and at J to 7 bases, leaving 7 bases not matched to a gene. Per germline, CDR1 MDHEN and CDR2 SYDVKM. There are 14 residues in the CDR3. The DNA for the CDR3 is TGTGCCAGCAGTTCCCAGGGGGAGAGGCAGCCCCAGCATTTT. This codes for CASSSQGERQPQHF.

This sequence joins TRBV6-4 and TRBJ2-2; tentatively, D is TRBD2 (5 bases). The CDR3 totals 15 residues. Trimming pared 5 bases from V and 5 bases from J, leaving 15 bases between. Germline CDR1 MRHNA, CDR2 SNTAGT. The CDR3 is CASSPSLVETGELFF. As DNA, the CDR3 is TGTGCCAGCAGTCCTAGCCTAGTGGAGACCGGGGAGCTGTTTTTT.

The count of this clone is one. The J gene is TRBJ2-7, the V gene TRBV7-2, with 7 bases matching TRBD1. Germline V gene lookup returns CDR1 SGHTA and CDR2 FQGNSA. The junction had 2 bases not matched to a gene; V was cut back by 3 bases and J by 0 bases. The CDR3 runs 14 residues. As DNA, the CDR3 is TGTGCCAGCAGCTTGGGGACAGTCTCCTACGAGCAGTACTTC. It translates to CASSLGTVSYEQYF. Supplemented by reference TRBV7-2 and TRBJ2-7, the full variable domain reads GAGVSQSPSNKVTEKGKDVELRCDPISGHTALYWYRQSLGQGLEFLIYFQGNSAPDKSGLPSDRFSAERTGGSVSTLTIQRTQQEDSAVYLCASSLGTVSYEQYFGPGTRLTVT.

The chain employs TRBV27 and TRBJ1-5; D ambiguous. The CDR3 contains 13 residues. V was cut by 0 bases and J by 6 bases, with 6 bases left in between. In germline, CDR1 is MNHEY, CDR2 SMNVEV (reference sequence). The CDR3 sequence is CASSLSPGQPQHF. CDR3 coding DNA: TGTGCCAGCAGTTTATCCCCCGGTCAGCCCCAGCATTTT.

V is TRBV28 and J is TRBJ1-1; TRBD1 matches at 8 bases. This CDR3 has 14 amino acids. The germline V gene has CDR1 MDHEN and CDR2 SYDVKM. The trim removed 4 bases at V and 8 bases at J, leaving 9 bases unmatched. CDR3 coding DNA: TGTGCCAGCAGTTCAGGGGGCTCCCAGAGGGAAGCTTTCTTT. Translated, it gives CASSSGGSQREAFF.

This chain links TRBV28 with TRBJ1-3, with 10 nucleotides matching TRBD1. With 7 bases clipped from V and 8 bases from J, the junction kept 17 bases outside the gene matches. This CDR3 has 17 amino acids. Germline CDR1 reads MDHEN; CDR2 reads SYDVKM. The CDR3 DNA reads TGTGCCAGCAACGGTGCTAGGGACAGGGGACGGCTGGACACCATATATTTT. This translates into CASNGARDRGRLDTIYF.

This chain links TRBV27 with TRBJ1-5; D call uncertain. Per the germline V gene, CDR1 is MNHEY and CDR2 is SMNVEV (reference sequence). V gave up 6 bases and J gave up 2 bases, with 11 bases separating them. The CDR3 runs 14 residues. The CDR3 is CASRDSYRNQPQHF. CDR3 in DNA: TGTGCCAGCAGGGACTCCTATCGCAATCAGCCCCAGCATTTT.

This chain links TRBV6-1 with TRBJ1-5, with D possibly matching TRBD1 (6 bases). There are 14 residues in the CDR3. V was pared by 11 bases and J by 2 bases, with 16 bases between. CDR1 MNHNS and CDR2 SASEGT come from the germline V gene. This CDR3 reads CAVQGGEGNQPQHF. The CDR3, as DNA: TGTGCCGTACAGGGTGGAGAGGGCAATCAGCCCCAGCATTTT.

V usage is TRBV10-1 and J usage is TRBJ2-7; possible D gene TRBD2, 5 bases. V was pared by 3 bases and J by 5 bases, with 14 bases between. Looked up from germline, CDR1 is WNHNN and CDR2 is SYGVQD (reference sequence). The CDR3 runs 14 residues. CDR3 bases: TGCGCCAGCAGTGATCCGGGGAAGAACAACGAGCAGTACTTC. This gives the protein CASSDPGKNNEQYF.

CDR3 amino acids: CASSVGDRYTEAFF. CDR3 DNA sequence: TGTGCCAGCAGCGTAGGGGACAGATACACTGAAGCTTTCTTT. The rearrangement links TRBV9 to TRBJ1-1, with 7 nucleotides matching TRBD1. The CDR3 sequence is 14 residues long. V shed 0 bases and J 3 bases; nucleotides not matched to a gene: 2. Germline-derived CDR1 and CDR2 are SGDLS and YYNGEE.

J is TRBJ2-3 and V is TRBV6-1; 7 positions agree with TRBD1. Per germline, CDR1 MNHNS and CDR2 SASEGT. There are 14 residues in the CDR3. Losses at the gene ends were 5 bases for V and 2 bases for J; bases not matched to a gene: 4. CDR3 in DNA: TGTGCCAGCAGTAAACAGGGGAACACAGATACGCAGTATTTT. This encodes CASSKQGNTDTQYF.

The chain recombines TRBV2 with TRBJ2-5; no clear D gene. V lost 1 base and J 1 base, leaving 4 bases between the germline ends. The CDR3 extends over 13 amino acids. CDR1 is SNHLY, CDR2 FYNNEI, per germline. This chain's CDR3 is CASSEDSQETQYF. The CDR3, as DNA: TGTGCCAGCAGTGAAGACAGCCAAGAGACCCAGTACTTC.

The rearrangement links TRBV11-3 to TRBJ2-5; no clear D gene. The CDR3 is 11 amino acids. The V and J ends lost 2 bases and 5 bases respectively, with 3 bases between them. Germline V CDR1 and CDR2: SGHNT, YENEEA. CDR3 nucleotide sequence: TGTGCCAGCAGCTTATCTGAGACCCAGTACTTC. Protein product: CASSLSETQYF.

V and J are TRBV30 and TRBJ1-3; possible D gene TRBD1, 5 bases. The CDR3 runs to 13 residues. The V end was cut by 5 bases, the J end by 1 base, with 9 bases between. CDR1 is GTSNPN, CDR2 SVGIG, per germline (reference sequence). CDR3 DNA sequence: TGTGCCTGGGGGCAGGGATCTGGAAACACCATATATTTT. As protein: CAWGQGSGNTIYF.

This clone was seen once. This rearrangement joins TRBV13 to TRBJ2-3; no clear D gene. V lost 1 base and J lost 2, with 7 bases in between. The CDR3 spans 14 residues. Per the germline V gene, CDR1 is PRHDT and CDR2 is FYEKMQ (reference sequence). CDR3 coding DNA: TGTGCCAGCAGCTTAGTTGCGATCACAGATACGCAGTATTTT. This codes for CASSLVAITDTQYF.

This clone was seen more than once but under ten times. V is TRBV9 and J is TRBJ1-1; a weak D match, TRBD1 (5 bases). CDR3 length: 15 residues. V was pared by 4 bases and J by 2 bases, with 15 bases between. Germline assignment: CDR1 SGDLS and CDR2 YYNGEE. The CDR3 loop reads CASSLLPTANTEAFF. The CDR3 bases are TGTGCCAGCAGCCTACTTCCGACAGCAAACACTGAAGCTTTCTTT. The full variable domain, rest sourced from reference TRBV9 and TRBJ1-1, is DSGVTQTPKHLITATGQRVTLRCSPRSGDLSVYWYQQSLDQGLQFLIQYYNGEERAKGNILERFSAQQFPDLHSELNLSSLELGDSALYFCASSLLPTANTEAFFGQGTRLTVV.

This chain uses TRBV18 with TRBJ2-7; D gene uncertain. This CDR3 spans 16 amino acids. Trimming stripped 5 bases from V and 0 bases from J, with 17 bases between. Germline V gives CDR1 KGHSH, CDR2 LQKENI. The CDR3 sequence: CASSWFGGSISYEQYF. The CDR3, as DNA: TGTGCCAGCTCATGGTTTGGCGGATCTATCTCCTACGAGCAGTACTTC.

J is TRBJ2-2 and V is TRBV7-9, with TRBD1 matching 9 bases. The CDR3 contains 14 residues. CDR1 and CDR2 from the germline V gene are SEHNR and FQNEAQ (reference sequence). J gave up 5 bases and V 11 bases, and 9 bases lay outside the gene matches. CDR3 amino acids: CAGTRQGETGELFF. The CDR3 nucleotides read TGTGCCGGAACTCGACAGGGGGAAACCGGGGAGCTGTTTTTT.

The V gene is TRBV9, the J gene TRBJ2-4; TRBD1 aligns across 9 bases. The CDR3 consists of 15 residues. The trim removed 4 bases at V and 6 bases at J, leaving 8 bases unmatched. Germline V lookup: CDR1 SGDLS, CDR2 YYNGEE. The CDR3 nucleotides are TGTGCCAGCAGCCAGGAGGGGACAGGGCTAAACATTCAGTACTTC. As protein: CASSQEGTGLNIQYF.

V is TRBV5-7 and J is TRBJ1-2; D perhaps matches TRBD1 (5 bases). TRBV5-7 is treated as an ORF (open reading frame) with a function not yet certain. Trimming took off 3 bases at V and 0 bases at J, with 24 bases between the two ends. The CDR3 sequence is 19 residues long. CDR3 bases: TGTGCCAGCAGCTCGAGCGTGATGGACACCCTTCGAGCTAACTATGGCTACACCTTC. Encoded protein: CASSSSVMDTLRANYGYTF.